This is a list of T cell receptor beta chains from one sample in a study of cytomegalovirus exposure and HLA in healthy donors. Profiling relied on immunoSEQ multiplex PCR, and the TCRdb table lists in-frame clones only, not all of them. The profile shows about 93,000 clones, around 78% of them singletons. Sequencing was performed on PBMCs. These TCRs come from a man aged 30 to 39 in good health and CMV-seronegative. Each CDR3 is given with its conserved first and last residue. The order of the fields is V gene, clone size, J gene, D gene, CDR3 DNA, CDR3 protein. A D gene is named only where the DNA matches it firmly. Where a row states a size, it is once, few, many or the class of an expanded clone; other rows omit it.

TRBV14	NA	TRBJ1-2	NA	TGTGCCAGCAGCCCAAAGGAGAGTCTTAACTATGGCTACACCTTC	CASSPKESLNYGYTF
TRBV5-1	few	TRBJ1-5	NA	TGCGCCAGCAGCATGGGCCCCGGAGATCAGCCCCAGCATTTT	CASSMGPGDQPQHF
TRBV6-5	few	TRBJ1-1	TRBD1	TGTGCCAGCAGAGACGACAGGGGTCGTGCTGAAGCTTTCTTT	CASRDDRGRAEAFF
TRBV6-5	few	TRBJ1-2	TRBD1	TGTGCCAGCAATTCGGGACAGGTGAACTATGGCTACACCTTC	CASNSGQVNYGYTF
TRBV9	NA	TRBJ2-5	TRBD1	TGTGCCAGCAGTACAGGGGGCGAAGAGACCCAGTACTTC	CASSTGGEETQYF
TRBV9	NA	TRBJ1-5	NA	TGTGCCAGCAGCGCTGCGGTCTTTGGGCCCCAGCATTTT	CASSAAVFGPQHF
TRBV25-1	NA	TRBJ2-1	TRBD2	TGTGCCAGCAGTGAATCGGGGACTAGCAATGAGCAGTTCTTC	CASSESGTSNEQFF
TRBV27	NA	TRBJ1-1	NA	TGTGCCAGCAGTTTAAGCCGGACAGTTGAAGCTTTCTTT	CASSLSRTVEAFF
TRBV6-1	NA	TRBJ1-4	NA	TGTGCCAGCAAGGGGCAGGGAGGAACTAATGAAAAACTGTTTTTT	CASKGQGGTNEKLFF
TRBV6-5	NA	TRBJ1-2	NA	TGTGCCAGCAGTTACGGGGCGGCTAACTATGGCTACACCTTC	CASSYGAANYGYTF
TRBV10-3	NA	TRBJ1-5	NA	TGTGCCATCAGTGAGTCCTCCGAGTGGCCCCAGCATTTT	CAISESSEWPQHF
TRBV7-2	NA	TRBJ2-1	NA	TGTGCCAGCAGCTACAGGGTAACGAGTGAGCAGTTCTTC	CASSYRVTSEQFF
TRBV14	NA	TRBJ1-6	TRBD1	TGTGCCAGCAGCCAAGATGGACCGGACAGGGGCTACAGCTCCTATAATTCACCCCTCCACTTT	CASSQDGPDRGYSSYNSPLHF
TRBV12-2	NA	TRBJ1-5	NA	TGTGCAAGTCGCTTAGTTACAGTCCGAACTAGCAATCAGCCCCAGCATTTT	CASRLVTVRTSNQPQHF
TRBV19	NA	TRBJ1-4	TRBD1	TGTGCCAGTAGAACTACCCGGACAGGGAGTGAAAAACTGTTTTTT	CASRTTRTGSEKLFF
TRBV6-1	few	TRBJ1-1	NA	TGTGCCAGCAGTGATTTGGGAGACGCTGGCACTGAAGCTTTCTTT	CASSDLGDAGTEAFF
TRBV7-2	NA	TRBJ2-7	NA	TGTGCCAGCAGCAAGCAGACGGGGGCAGGGGGTATCTACGAGCAGTACTTC	CASSKQTGAGGIYEQYF
TRBV6-1	NA	TRBJ1-1	TRBD1	TGTGCCAGCAGTCCCACAGGGGGTGACACTGAAGCTTTCTTT	CASSPTGGDTEAFF
TRBV6-5	few	TRBJ1-3	TRBD1	TGTGCCAGCAGCCAGACAGGGGGGGTTTACACCATATATTTT	CASSQTGGVYTIYF
TRBV9	NA	TRBJ2-2	NA	TGTGCCAGCAGTAACACAGGGCCTCTGAACACCGGGGAGCTGTTTTTT	CASSNTGPLNTGELFF
TRBV7-7	NA	TRBJ2-3	TRBD2	TGTGCCAGCAGCTTAGCAGTAGGCCGGGGGGCAGATACGCAGTATTTT	CASSLAVGRGADTQYF
TRBV9	NA	TRBJ1-3	NA	TGTGCCAGCAGCGTAGAGGGGGTCTTAGGAAACACCATATATTTT	CASSVEGVLGNTIYF
TRBV7-9	NA	TRBJ2-1	TRBD2	TGTGCCAGCAGCTCTTTAGGAGGGGCTAGCGGGATACATGAGCAGTTCTTC	CASSSLGGASGIHEQFF
TRBV10-1	NA	TRBJ2-3	TRBD2	TGCGCCAGCAGTTTCGAGGAAACTAGCGCGAACACAGATACGCAGTATTTT	CASSFEETSANTDTQYF
TRBV5-6	NA	TRBJ2-2	NA	TGTGCCAGCAGCTTGCTCAGGCTGGGGAACACCGGGGAGCTGTTTTTT	CASSLLRLGNTGELFF
TRBV21-1	NA	TRBJ2-7	NA	TGTGCCAGCAGCCGACATGACGGGGGACAGGGGTGCTCCTACGAGCAGTACTTC	CASSRHDGGQGCSYEQYF
TRBV10-3	once	TRBJ1-2	TRBD1	TGTGCCATCAGTCAGGACAGGCAATCTAACTATGGCTACACCTTC	CAISQDRQSNYGYTF
TRBV7-9	NA	TRBJ2-5	TRBD1	TGTGCCAGCAGCATTCCCTTGGACAGGATCGAAGAGACCCAGTACTTC	CASSIPLDRIEETQYF
TRBV28	NA	TRBJ1-2	TRBD1	TGTGCCAGCAAGGGACAGTTCCTAGCTAACTATGGCTACACCTTC	CASKGQFLANYGYTF
TRBV4-3	NA	TRBJ1-3	NA	TGCGCCAGCAGCCAAGACGCAGGGGAAAACACCATATATTTT	CASSQDAGENTIYF
TRBV2	NA	TRBJ1-2	TRBD1	TGTGCCAGCACCAAGGACAGGAACAGTAACTATGGCTACACCTTC	CASTKDRNSNYGYTF
TRBV27	NA	TRBJ1-2	NA	TGTGCCGGCAGTCGGGACAATTTCGGCGGCTACACCTTC	CAGSRDNFGGYTF
TRBV13	NA	TRBJ1-4	TRBD1	TGTGCCAGCAGCTTAGGGGGGACAGGGGATCAACTGTTTTTT	CASSLGGTGDQLFF
TRBV5-5	NA	TRBJ2-1	TRBD1	TGTGCCAGCAGCTTATGGACAGGCAACAATGGGCAGTTCTTC	CASSLWTGNNGQFF
TRBV7-2	NA	TRBJ1-1	NA	TGTGCCATTCGGGGGGGGCCCGGCGAAGCTTTCTTT	CAIRGGPGEAFF
TRBV15	NA	TRBJ2-1	TRBD2	TGTGCCACCAGCAGAGATCTAGGCGGGGGGGCATCCGAGCAGTTCTTC	CATSRDLGGGASEQFF
TRBV6-1	NA	TRBJ1-5	NA	TGTGCCAGCAGTGAATGGTTGGGGGCCCGAAATCAGCCCCAGCATTTT	CASSEWLGARNQPQHF
TRBV2	NA	TRBJ1-3	NA	TGTGCCACGACAGTTACTTCTGGAAACACCATATATTTT	CATTVTSGNTIYF
TRBV6-6	NA	TRBJ1-2	NA	TGTGCCAGCTCCCGGGAGGGGCCGAGTGGCTACACCTTC	CASSREGPSGYTF
TRBV19	NA	TRBJ1-5	NA	TGTGCCAGTAACGACAGGACTGTTCAGCCCCAGCATTTT	CASNDRTVQPQHF
TRBV9	NA	TRBJ1-1	NA	TGTGCCAGCAGCGCGTCCCCACTTTATTCGAGCGTTTTGAACACTGAAGCTTTCTTT	CASSASPLYSSVLNTEAFF
TRBV19	NA	TRBJ1-2	TRBD1	TGTGCCAGTAGTATGGGGACAGGGAACTATGGCTACACCTTC	CASSMGTGNYGYTF
TRBV7-9	NA	TRBJ1-4	NA	TGTGCCAGCAGCAAGGGGGAAGCAACTAATGAAAAACTGTTTTTT	CASSKGEATNEKLFF
TRBV29-1	NA	TRBJ1-3	TRBD1	TGCAGCGTTACAGGGGACTCTGGAAACACCATATATTTT	CSVTGDSGNTIYF
TRBV7-9	NA	TRBJ2-7	NA	TGTGCCAGCAGCTTAGTAACGGGGGTGGAGGAGCAGTACTTC	CASSLVTGVEEQYF